A single sample is the source of the 27 T cell receptor beta chains below, sequenced in a study of cytomegalovirus exposure and HLA in healthy donors. PCR was performed using 60 Vbeta and 13 Jbeta primers. The table came from immunoSEQ multiplex PCR; TCRdb's copy has only in-frame clones and leaves some out. The sample lists approximately 190,000 clones, roughly 76% occurring once. Sequenced material: PBMCs. Every receptor here comes from a young woman in good health and CMV-seropositive.

J is TRBJ1-2 and V is TRBV7-9; 7 bases map to TRBD1. In germline, CDR1 is SEHNR, CDR2 FQNEAQ (reference sequence). V lost 0 bases, J lost 7 bases, and 11 bases stayed unmatched. The length of the CDR3 is 16 residues. CDR3 DNA sequence: TGTGCCAGCAGCTTAGCCTTCCCTCATGCAGGGGGTGGCTACACCTTC. Amino acids: CASSLAFPHAGGGYTF.

The J gene is TRBJ2-3, the V gene TRBV6-5; 9 bases agree with TRBD2. The CDR3 totals 13 residues. Unmatched junction bases numbered 7, after V lost 6 bases and J lost 9 bases. Looked up from germline, CDR1 is MNHEY and CDR2 is SVGAGI. The CDR3 nucleotides are TGTGCCAGCAGGGTAGCGGGGGCCGAAACGCAGTATTTT. It is translated as CASRVAGAETQYF.

This rearrangement joins TRBV5-1 to TRBJ2-7, with 10 bases that match TRBD2. This CDR3 is built from 14 residues. CDR1 is SGHRS and CDR2 is YFSETQ in the germline V gene. V lost 0 bases, J lost 3 bases, and 0 bases stayed unmatched. CDR3 residues: CASSLVAGGYEQYF. For the CDR3, the DNA is TGCGCCAGCAGCTTGGTAGCGGGAGGCTACGAGCAGTACTTC. The complete variable domain, with remaining parts taken from reference TRBV5-1 and TRBJ2-7, reads KAGVTQTPRYLIKTRGQQVTLSCSPISGHRSVSWYQQTPGQGLQFLFEYFSETQRNKGNFPGRFSGRQFSNSRSEMNVSTLELGDSALYLCASSLVAGGYEQYFGPGTRLTVT.

The chain uses TRBV9 and TRBJ2-1; 7 nucleotides line up with TRBD2. The germline V gene has CDR1 SGDLS and CDR2 YYNGEE. The CDR3 is made up of 14 amino acids. V trimming: 0 bases; J trimming: 6 bases; junction bases outside the gene matches: 3. The CDR3 protein is CASSVGGRANEQFF. CDR3 bases: TGTGCCAGCAGCGTAGGGGGGAGGGCCAATGAGCAGTTCTTC.

The chain links TRBV7-2 to TRBJ2-7, with D unresolved. Germline lookup yields CDR1 SGHTA and CDR2 FQGNSA. There are 15 residues in the CDR3. Trimming shortened V by 2 bases and J by 3 bases, and 14 bases separated the two germline ends. CDR3 nucleotide sequence: TGTGCCAGCAGCTTATCTACGATTGCCGTCTACGAGCAGTACTTC. It specifies CASSLSTIAVYEQYF.

This chain joins TRBV7-3 and TRBJ1-1; D may be TRBD1 (5 bases). This CDR3 spans 14 amino acids. With 1 base removed from V and 7 bases from J, the gap between germline ends came to 13 bases. CDR1 SGHTA and CDR2 FQGTGA come from the germline V gene. The CDR3: CASSLMGTGDEAFF. The DNA of the CDR3 is TGTGCCAGCAGCTTAATGGGGACGGGAGATGAAGCTTTCTTT.

The CDR3 bases are TGTGCCAGCTCACCTTTCCCGGGGGAGACCCAGTACTTC. Translation gives CASSPFPGETQYF. The chain recombines TRBV18 with TRBJ2-5; D perhaps matches TRBD2 (5 bases). This CDR3 has 13 residues. Germline V gene sequence: CDR1 KGHSH, CDR2 LQKENI. Trimming removed 3 bases at V and 5 bases at J, with 10 bases between.

The sample holds a few counts of this clone. The chain recombines TRBV7-9 with TRBJ1-2; tentatively, D is TRBD1 (5 bases). Germline V lookup: CDR1 SEHNR, CDR2 FQNEAQ (reference sequence). The CDR3 is 14 residues long. Trimming stripped 0 bases from V and 7 bases from J, with 12 bases between. The CDR3 DNA sequence: TGTGCCAGCAGCTTAGCGGGGGGGGTCGCTGGCTACACCTTC. This translates into CASSLAGGVAGYTF.

The V and J genes are TRBV2 and TRBJ1-3; 11 bases fit TRBD1. The CDR3 is 16 amino acids. Trimming took 4 bases from V and 3 from J; bases not matched to a gene: 5. Germline V gene sequence: CDR1 SNHLY, CDR2 FYNNEI. This CDR3 is CASSAPGQGDGNTIYF. The CDR3 DNA reads TGTGCCAGCAGTGCTCCGGGACAGGGGGATGGAAACACCATATATTTT.

The chain is built from TRBV27 and TRBJ1-4; D is perhaps TRBD1 (5 bases). V lost 2 bases, J lost 10 bases, and 8 bases lay in between. There are 12 residues in the CDR3. Per germline, CDR1 MNHEY and CDR2 SMNVEV (reference sequence). The chain's CDR3 is CASSLGQGKLFF. DNA for the CDR3: TGTGCCAGCAGTTTAGGGCAGGGAAAACTGTTTTTT.

This chain links TRBV11-2 with TRBJ2-1, with TRBD2 matching 12 bases. CDR1 and CDR2 from the germline V gene are SGHAT and FQNNGV. V lost 5 bases, J lost 13 bases, and 21 bases stayed unmatched. CDR3 length equals 18 residues. The CDR3 bases are TGTGCCAGCAGCGATCGTCCAAGGGGAGGACTAGCGGGACAGTCCCAGTTCTTC. Amino acid sequence: CASSDRPRGGLAGQSQFF.

The chain joins TRBV2 to TRBJ2-1; 10 positions agree with TRBD2. CDR1 and CDR2 from the germline V gene are SNHLY and FYNNEI. The CDR3 runs 17 residues. The trim removed 0 bases at V and 1 base at J, leaving 3 bases unmatched. CDR3 region: CASSEAWGLASYNEQFF. The CDR3 nucleotides read TGTGCCAGCAGTGAAGCGTGGGGACTAGCGTCCTACAATGAGCAGTTCTTC.

This rearrangement joins TRBV11-2 to TRBJ2-5; tentative D call: TRBD1 (6 bases). The CDR3 has 17 amino acids. Trimming cost V 3 bases and J 7 bases, with 24 bases left between them. Germline V gene lookup returns CDR1 SGHAT and CDR2 FQNNGV. CDR3 nucleotide sequence: TGTGCCAGCAGCTTCGTCTCTTCGGCAGGGGCCCGAGGGACCCAGTACTTC. Amino acid sequence: CASSFVSSAGARGTQYF.

The chain uses TRBV10-3 and TRBJ1-1; D is ambiguous. The CDR3 runs 11 residues. Germline V gives CDR1 ENHRY, CDR2 SYGVKD. Trimming removed 10 bases at V and 0 bases at J, with 6 bases between. The CDR3 sequence is CATMMNTEAFF. CDR3 DNA sequence: TGTGCCACTATGATGAACACTGAAGCTTTCTTT.

V is TRBV5-8 and J is TRBJ2-5; 15 bases are a match to TRBD2. V was clipped by 0 bases and J by 2 bases; unmatched bases: 2. CDR1 is SGHTS and CDR2 is YDEGEE in the germline V gene. The CDR3 consists of 17 residues. CDR3 in DNA: TGTGCCAGCAGCTTGGGGACTAGCGGGAGGGCGCAAGAGACCCAGTACTTC. Residues: CASSLGTSGRAQETQYF.

V is TRBV28 and J is TRBJ1-1, with TRBD1 identical over 8 bases. CDR1 MDHEN and CDR2 SYDVKM come from the germline V gene. This CDR3 comprises 14 residues. The V segment lost 6 bases and the J segment 10 bases; nucleotides outside the gene matches: 13. The CDR3: CASRTIGQGLGAFF. Here the CDR3 DNA reads TGTGCCAGCAGGACCATCGGACAGGGCTTGGGAGCTTTCTTT.

This clone was seen only a few times. The chain employs TRBV7-9 and TRBJ2-5; 12 positions agree with TRBD1. This CDR3 has 16 residues. The V gene end was trimmed by 1 base and the J gene end by 5 bases; junction bases not matched to a gene: 5. Germline lookup yields CDR1 SEHNR and CDR2 FQNEAQ (reference sequence). The CDR3 region is CASSLGGTGGSETQYF. The CDR3, as DNA: TGTGCCAGCAGCTTAGGGGGGACAGGGGGCTCGGAGACCCAGTACTTC.

In its sample, this clone was seen once. V is TRBV7-3 and J is TRBJ2-1; maybe TRBD1 (5 bases). Germline V gene data show CDR1 as SGHTA and CDR2 as FQGTGA. V was shortened by 0 bases and J by 9 bases, with 9 bases between the two germline ends. CDR3 length: 13 amino acids. This CDR3 is CASSLTGATEQFF. The CDR3 DNA follows: TGTGCCAGCAGCTTAACAGGGGCTACTGAGCAGTTCTTC.

The rearrangement joins TRBV7-8 to TRBJ2-1, with 11 bases that match TRBD2. Germline V gene lookup returns CDR1 SGHVS and CDR2 FQNEAQ. Trimming cost V 1 base and J 0 bases; bases outside gene matches: 11. The CDR3 sequence is 20 residues long. The CDR3 DNA sequence: TGTGCCAGCAGCTTAGTTACTGGGACTAGCGGTATTGTCTCCTACAATGAGCAGTTCTTC. Amino acid sequence: CASSLVTGTSGIVSYNEQFF. The whole variable domain, filled in from reference TRBV7-8 and TRBJ2-1, reads GAGVSQSPRYKVAKRGQDVALRCDPISGHVSLFWYQQALGQGPEFLTYFQNEAQLDKSGLPSDRFFAERPEGSVSTLKIQRTQQEDSAVYLCASSLVTGTSGIVSYNEQFFGPGTRLTVL.

This chain joins TRBV7-9 and TRBJ1-5; weak D call: TRBD1 (6 bases). The CDR3 extends over 13 amino acids. V lost 4 bases and J lost 6, with 10 bases in between. Germline V gene sequence: CDR1 SEHNR, CDR2 FQNEAQ (reference sequence). CDR3 DNA: TGTGCCAGCAGCTCGGAAGGGGGTCAGCCCCAGCATTTT. It translates to CASSSEGGQPQHF.

The rearrangement uses TRBV7-5 and TRBJ1-3; the table names TRBD1, a call not compared with the DNA. TRBV7-5 is assigned pseudogene status. The CDR3 has 18 amino acids. CDR3 nucleotide sequence: TGTGCCAGAAGCTTAGGTTGCCAGGGGCCTTACTCTGGAAACACCATATATTTT. Translated, it gives CARSLGCQGPYSGNTIYF.

J is TRBJ1-6 and V is TRBV5-6, with a possible D match to TRBD1 (6 bases). The CDR3 is 14 residues long. Germline V lookup: CDR1 SGHDT, CDR2 YYEEEE. Trimming took 5 bases from V and 5 from J, leaving 11 bases between them. The CDR3 here is CASSPTGNNSPLHF. CDR3 coding DNA: TGTGCCAGCAGTCCGACAGGCAATAATTCACCCCTCCACTTT.

This clone occurred a few times. The J gene is TRBJ2-7, the V gene TRBV27; 9 nucleotides agree with TRBD2. The CDR3 is 17 amino acids. Trimming removed 4 bases from V and 2 bases from J; junction bases left unmatched: 12. Germline V CDR1 and CDR2: MNHEY, SMNVEV (reference sequence). The CDR3 bases are TGTGCCAGCAGTTCGGCTTTAGAAGCGGGAGGCACCTACGAGCAGTACTTC. Residues: CASSSALEAGGTYEQYF.

The CDR3 region has the DNA TGTGCCAGCAGTTGGGCCGGGACAGGGGCGGGGGAGCAGTACTTC. The encoded protein is CASSWAGTGAGEQYF. This chain joins TRBV6-5 and TRBJ2-7; 10 nucleotides line up with TRBD1. Germline V gene lookup returns CDR1 MNHEY and CDR2 SVGAGI. The V and J ends lost 4 bases and 7 bases, in that order; junction bases with no gene match: 10. This CDR3 region has 15 residues.

There are a few counts of this clone. Within the sample, other DNA sequences also encode this same CDR3. For the CDR3, the DNA is TGTGCCAGCAGCTTAGGACTAGCGGGGGGCCAAGAGACCCAGTACTTC. This sequence encodes CASSLGLAGGQETQYF. The J gene is TRBJ2-5, the V gene TRBV7-9, with TRBD2 identical over 13 bases. The germline V gene has CDR1 SEHNR and CDR2 FQNEAQ (reference sequence). V was clipped by 1 base and J by 1 base; unmatched bases: 0. The CDR3 totals 16 residues.

The chain couples TRBV28 to TRBJ2-7; the D gene is possibly TRBD2 (7 bases). The germline CDR1 and CDR2 sequences are MDHEN and SYDVKM. The CDR3 has 16 residues. V lost 3 bases, J lost 1 base, and 16 bases lay in between. CDR3 in amino acids: CASSFGGGGYSYEQYF. CDR3 in DNA: TGTGCCAGCAGTTTTGGAGGGGGGGGCTATTCCTACGAGCAGTACTTC.

The CDR3, as DNA: TGTGCCAGCAGCCAACGACAGGGGTTAAGTTCACCCCTCCACTTT. Protein sequence: CASSQRQGLSSPLHF. This sequence joins TRBV27 and TRBJ1-6; 8 bases agree with TRBD1. Germline CDR1 reads MNHEY; CDR2 reads SMNVEV (reference sequence). This CDR3 spans 15 amino acids. J lost 9 bases, V lost 6 bases, and 10 bases had no gene match.